Listed below are T cell receptor beta chains from one sample, sequenced in a study of control samples from healthy donors and cancer patients. Assay used: immunoSEQ multiplex PCR; TCRdb lists only in-frame clones, some missing. The sample has under 200,000 clones; under 96% are singletons. The sequenced sample consisted of blood. These receptors came from a young woman in good health. CDR3s include the opening cysteine and the closing phenylalanine or tryptophan. The order of the fields is CDR3 DNA, CDR3 protein, D gene, clone size, V gene, J gene. A D gene is named only where the DNA matches it firmly. Part of the rows lack a size; the others show once, few, many or a class for expanded clones.

DNA: TGTGCCAGCAGTGAAGACAGGGTAAAGGGTGAGCAGTTCTTC
CDR3: CASSEDRVKGEQFF
D: TRBD1
size: few
V: TRBV25-1
J: TRBJ2-1

DNA: TGTGCCAGTTCTGACAGGGGGTACACTGAAGCTTTCTTT
CDR3: CASSDRGYTEAFF
D: TRBD1
size: .
V: TRBV19
J: TRBJ1-1

DNA: TGTGCCAGCATTACAAGGGCCACCGGGGAGCTGTTTTTT
CDR3: CASITRATGELFF
D: .
size: .
V: TRBV28
J: TRBJ2-2

DNA: TGTGCCAGCAGCCAGTTCGACTCAGGGGTGGGCGAGCAGTACTTC
CDR3: CASSQFDSGVGEQYF
D: .
size: .
V: TRBV14
J: TRBJ2-7

DNA: TGTGCCAGCAGTGCGACAGGGGGCATAACTGAAGCTTTCTTT
CDR3: CASSATGGITEAFF
D: TRBD1
size: .
V: TRBV27
J: TRBJ1-1

DNA: TGTGCCAGCAGGCGGGCGAGCTCTGGAAACACCATATATTTT
CDR3: CASRRASSGNTIYF
D: .
size: .
V: TRBV6-5
J: TRBJ1-3

DNA: TGTGCCAGCAGCCTCAGAGGGGGGCTGGGCTACACCTTC
CDR3: CASSLRGGLGYTF
D: .
size: .
V: TRBV3-1/TRBV3-2
J: TRBJ1-2

DNA: TGTGCCAGCAGTGCAAATAGGGTAGGGGGTGGCCTTGAAGAGACCCAGTACTTC
CDR3: CASSANRVGGGLEETQYF
D: .
size: .
V: TRBV2
J: TRBJ2-5

DNA: TGTGCCAGCAGTGAATTGGGGGGGCGAAACCCGATGGGGGAGCTGTTTTTT
CDR3: CASSELGGRNPMGELFF
D: .
size: .
V: TRBV25-1
J: TRBJ2-2

DNA: TGCGCCAGCAGCCAACAGGGACGAAGCTCCTACAATGAGCAGTTCTTC
CDR3: CASSQQGRSSYNEQFF
D: .
size: .
V: TRBV4-1
J: TRBJ2-1

DNA: TGTGCCAGCAGTGACGGTCGTAGCAATCAGCCCCAGCATTTT
CDR3: CASSDGRSNQPQHF
D: .
size: .
V: TRBV2
J: TRBJ1-5

DNA: TGTGCCAGCGGTGGTGAGGGATGGATTGAAAAACTGTTTTTT
CDR3: CASGGEGWIEKLFF
D: .
size: .
V: TRBV28
J: TRBJ1-4

DNA: TGTGCCAGCAACCCCGGAGAGGGGAAGAGCTCCTACGAGCAGTACTTC
CDR3: CASNPGEGKSSYEQYF
D: .
size: .
V: TRBV21-1
J: TRBJ2-7

DNA: TGCGCCAGCAGCCGGGGGCAGGGGGAGGTGATCTTT
CDR3: CASSRGQGEVIF
D: TRBD1
size: .
V: TRBV5-1
J: TRBJ1-1

DNA: TGCGCCAGCAGCGCCCCCAGCACAGATACGCAGTATTTT
CDR3: CASSAPSTDTQYF
D: .
size: once
V: TRBV5-1
J: TRBJ2-3

DNA: TGTGCCAGTAGTATGCAGGCGAGAGGCAATCAGCCCCAGCATTTT
CDR3: CASSMQARGNQPQHF
D: .
size: .
V: TRBV19
J: TRBJ1-5